This T cell receptor beta chain comes out of a study of control samples from healthy donors and cancer patients. Sequencing was performed with immunoSEQ multiplex PCR; in TCRdb, only in-frame clones are kept and a portion is missing. The sample lists 150,000 or so clones; roughly 88% were seen once. CDR3 length: 16 amino acids. Looked up from germline, CDR1 is KGHDR and CDR2 is SFDVKD. With V trimmed by 3 bases and J by 0 bases, 5 bases remained unmatched. The receptor's source is a man aged 18 to 30 in good health. The sample taken for sequencing was blood. The V gene is TRBV24-1, the J gene TRBJ2-5; TRBD1 matches at 8 bases. In DNA form, the CDR3 reads TGTGCCACCAGTGATCGGACAGGGAAGTACCAAGAGACCCAGTACTTC. It is translated as CATSDRTGKYQETQYF.